One and the same sample provided the 28 T cell receptor beta chains below, sequenced in a study of tumour-infiltrating T cells in Burkitt lymphoma. Assay used: immunoSEQ multiplex PCR; TCRdb lists only in-frame clones, some missing. This sample yields 45,000 to 60,000 clones, of which around a third are seen a single time; about 3% belongs to the top ten. Source material: tumor tissue. The receptors were gathered from a human donor with Burkitt lymphoma.

The CDR3 DNA sequence: TGTGCCAGCAGTCCGCCGGGACGGGCTGAAGCTTTCTTT. Encoded protein: CASSPPGRAEAFF. V usage is TRBV28 and J usage is TRBJ1-1; tentative D call: TRBD1 (5 bases). The CDR3 runs 13 residues. The V and J ends lost 5 bases and 6 bases respectively, with 13 bases between them. Germline values: CDR1 MDHEN, CDR2 SYDVKM.

The gene calls are TRBV21-1 and TRBJ2-7; the table gives TRBD1 as D, unverified against the DNA. TRBV21-1 is recorded as a pseudogene. The CDR3 sequence is 18 residues long. Written as DNA, the CDR3 is TGTGCCAGCAGCAAAGACCAACAGGGCCGTAAACCATCCTACGAGCAGTACTTC. Translated: CASSKDQQGRKPSYEQYF.

This clone was observed a handful of times. The chain uses TRBV2 and TRBJ2-3; tentatively, D is TRBD1 (6 bases). With 6 bases removed from V and 2 bases from J, the gap between germline ends came to 9 bases. Germline assignment: CDR1 SNHLY and CDR2 FYNNEI. The CDR3 contains 13 residues. The CDR3 DNA sequence: TGTGCCAGCAGACAGGGCTTCACAGATACGCAGTATTTT. As protein: CASRQGFTDTQYF. Full variable domain (rest looked up from reference TRBV2 and TRBJ2-3): EPEVTQTPSHQVTQMGQEVILRCVPISNHLYFYWYRQILGQKVEFLVSFYNNEISEKSEIFDDQFSVERPDGSNFTLKIRSTKLEDSAMYFCASRQGFTDTQYFGPGTRLTVL.

This clone was picked up a small number of times. The CDR3 region has the DNA TGTGCCAGCAGCAACAGACAGGGCCTGTCCAAAAACATTCAGTACTTC. This codes for CASSNRQGLSKNIQYF. The V gene is TRBV2, the J gene TRBJ2-4, with 7 bases that match TRBD1. CDR1 is SNHLY and CDR2 is FYNNEI in the germline V gene. The CDR3 is made up of 16 amino acids. J gave up 2 bases and V 6 bases, and 10 bases lay outside the gene matches.

A few counts support this clone. The chain recombines TRBV6-1 with TRBJ2-2; D unclear. V was shortened by 8 bases and J by 1 base, with 8 bases between the two germline ends. The CDR3 has 13 residues. Germline CDR1 and CDR2: MNHNS and SASEGT. The CDR3: CASWAENTGELFF. The DNA for the CDR3 is TGTGCCAGCTGGGCAGAGAACACCGGGGAGCTGTTTTTT.

This clone was recorded a few times. The genes are TRBV21-1 and TRBJ1-3; TRBD1 reflects the table's D call only, with no check against the DNA. TRBV21-1 is tagged as a pseudogene. The CDR3 spans 16 residues. The CDR3 DNA sequence: TGTGCCAGCAGCAAACGGGGGACAGGGCCTGGAAACACCATATATTTT. Translated, it gives CASSKRGTGPGNTIYF.

The rearrangement joins TRBV7-3 to TRBJ2-2; possibly TRBD1 for D (5 bases). V gave up 3 bases and J gave up 2 bases, with 10 bases separating them. The germline CDR1 and CDR2 sequences are SGHTA and FQGTGA. The CDR3 loop spans 15 amino acids. CDR3 sequence reads: CASSFRTPNTGELFF. CDR3 in DNA: TGTGCCAGCAGCTTTCGGACACCTAACACCGGGGAGCTGTTTTTT.

The chain employs TRBV9 and TRBJ1-1; the D gene is possibly TRBD1 (6 bases). Per germline, CDR1 SGDLS and CDR2 YYNGEE. V was trimmed by 4 bases and J by 1 base, leaving 14 bases between them. There are 15 residues in the CDR3. For the CDR3, the DNA is TGTGCCAGCAGCCCTCAGGGACACCAGAACACTGAAGCTTTCTTT. This encodes CASSPQGHQNTEAFF. Combining the CDR3 with reference TRBV9 and TRBJ1-1 gives the whole variable domain DSGVTQTPKHLITATGQRVTLRCSPRSGDLSVYWYQQSLDQGLQFLIQYYNGEERAKGNILERFSAQQFPDLHSELNLSSLELGDSALYFCASSPQGHQNTEAFFGQGTRLTVV.

V gene TRBV7-9 combines with J gene TRBJ2-1; D is perhaps TRBD2 (5 bases). V was cut by 3 bases and J by 8 bases, with 17 bases left in between. Germline V gene data show CDR1 as SEHNR and CDR2 as FQNEAQ (reference sequence). This CDR3 comprises 15 residues. As DNA, the CDR3 is TGTGCCAGCAGCTTCCTAGCCGGGCCGTCGGATGAGCAGTTCTTC. This codes for CASSFLAGPSDEQFF.

The CDR3 bases are TGTGCCAGCAGCCGTGGGCCTGAACCTAACTATGGCTACACCTTC. Translating gives CASSRGPEPNYGYTF. The rearrangement links TRBV6-5 to TRBJ1-2, with unresolved D. This CDR3 has 15 residues. Germline V gives CDR1 MNHEY, CDR2 SVGAGI. V was pared by 6 bases and J by 0 bases, with 14 bases between.

The rearrangement uses TRBV18 and TRBJ2-1; 12 bases match TRBD2. Looked up from germline, CDR1 is KGHSH and CDR2 is LQKENI. V lost 2 bases, J lost 8 bases, and 7 bases stayed unmatched. The CDR3 has 16 amino acids. The CDR3 sequence: CASSPTLAGGNYEQFF. The CDR3 DNA reads TGTGCCAGCTCACCAACACTAGCGGGGGGCAACTATGAGCAGTTCTTC.

The V gene is TRBV10-3, the J gene TRBJ1-6; 10 nucleotides agree with TRBD1. V was pared by 0 bases and J by 9 bases, with 2 bases of the junction left unmatched. Germline loops: CDR1 ENHRY, CDR2 SYGVKD. The CDR3 sequence is 15 residues long. CDR3 amino acids: CAISESGQGGSPLHF. The CDR3 DNA reads TGTGCCATCAGTGAGTCCGGACAGGGGGGTTCACCCCTCCACTTT.

The chain joins TRBV7-9 to TRBJ1-2; tentative D call: TRBD1 (5 bases). V lost 5 bases and J lost 6, with 16 bases in between. The V gene's germline CDR1 is SEHNR and CDR2 FQNEAQ (reference sequence). The CDR3 spans 14 residues. CDR3 in DNA: TGTGCCAGCAGCGTGGGACGGGAACCGAATGGCTACACCTTC. Encoded protein: CASSVGREPNGYTF.

This chain links TRBV10-3 with TRBJ2-2; D remains unclear. Deletions cut 4 bases from V and 2 bases from J, with 8 bases between. CDR3 length: 14 amino acids. Looked up from germline, CDR1 is ENHRY and CDR2 is SYGVKD. The CDR3 protein is CAISGVVNTGELFF. CDR3 in DNA: TGTGCCATCAGTGGTGTGGTCAACACCGGGGAGCTGTTTTTT.

This clone was detected a few times. The rearrangement links TRBV6-5 to TRBJ2-7; 7 nucleotides agree with TRBD2. The CDR3 has 15 residues. CDR1 is MNHEY and CDR2 is SVGAGI in the germline V gene. V was pared by 8 bases and J by 5 bases, with 15 bases of the junction left unmatched. The CDR3 sequence is CASSIQLARYHEQYF. As DNA, the CDR3 is TGTGCCAGCTCGATCCAACTAGCGAGGTACCACGAGCAGTACTTC.

The chain employs TRBV7-2 and TRBJ2-1; TRBD1 matches 7 bases. The V gene's germline CDR1 is SGHTA and CDR2 FQGNSA. The trim removed 4 bases at V and 4 bases at J, leaving 4 bases unmatched. CDR3 length: 14 residues. DNA for the CDR3: TGTGCCAGCAGCTCCCCGGGACAGTACAATGAGCAGTTCTTC. Protein: CASSSPGQYNEQFF.

A few counts support this clone. The genes are TRBV11-2 and TRBJ2-5, with D perhaps TRBD1 or TRBD2 (5 bases each). Germline V CDR1 and CDR2: SGHAT, FQNNGV. The CDR3 sequence is 13 residues long. The V and J ends lost 8 bases and 9 bases respectively, with 19 bases between them. The CDR3, as DNA: TGTGCCAGCCAACCGGTGGAACAGGACTCCCAGTACTTC. Its protein is CASQPVEQDSQYF.

This clone was observed a few times. This chain uses TRBV7-2 with TRBJ1-5; D possibly corresponds to TRBD1 (5 bases). The V gene's germline CDR1 is SGHTA and CDR2 FQGNSA. There are 13 residues in the CDR3. Between the trimmed V and J ends, which lost 1 base and 5 bases, there was a span of 6 bases. CDR3 region: CASSLVQDQPQHF. DNA of the CDR3: TGTGCCAGCAGCTTAGTACAGGATCAGCCCCAGCATTTT. Full variable domain (remainder filled in from reference TRBV7-2 and TRBJ1-5): GAGVSQSPSNKVTEKGKDVELRCDPISGHTALYWYRQSLGQGLEFLIYFQGNSAPDKSGLPSDRFSAERTGGSVSTLTIQRTQQEDSAVYLCASSLVQDQPQHFGDGTRLSIL.

The chain carries TRBV4-3 and TRBJ2-3; 7 nucleotides match TRBD1. CDR1 LGHNA and CDR2 YSLEER come from the germline V gene. The CDR3 contains 16 residues. With 0 bases clipped from V and 2 bases from J, the junction kept 5 bases outside the gene matches. In nucleotides, the CDR3 is TGCGCCAGCAGCCAAGAACAGGGACAGCTCACAGATACGCAGTATTTT. Amino acid sequence: CASSQEQGQLTDTQYF.

The gene calls are TRBV5-1 and TRBJ1-5; tentative D call: TRBD1 (5 bases). This CDR3 is built from 14 residues. Germline V gives CDR1 SGHRS, CDR2 YFSETQ. With 7 bases removed from V and 6 bases from J, the gap between germline ends came to 17 bases. The CDR3 reads CASRPEGQGQPQHF. CDR3 sequence (DNA): TGCGCCAGCCGACCTGAGGGGCAGGGTCAGCCCCAGCATTTT. Supplemented by reference TRBV5-1 and TRBJ1-5, the full variable domain reads KAGVTQTPRYLIKTRGQQVTLSCSPISGHRSVSWYQQTPGQGLQFLFEYFSETQRNKGNFPGRFSGRQFSNSRSEMNVSTLELGDSALYLCASRPEGQGQPQHFGDGTRLSIL.

The chain carries TRBV27 and TRBJ1-2; 10 bases are shared with TRBD1. The length of the CDR3 is 15 residues. The V and J ends lost 3 bases and 0 bases, in that order; junction bases with no gene match: 1. Germline CDR1 MNHEY, CDR2 SMNVEV (reference sequence). The CDR3 protein is CASSFGQGANYGYTF. DNA of the CDR3: TGTGCCAGCAGTTTTGGACAGGGGGCTAACTATGGCTACACCTTC.

The genes are TRBV5-6 and TRBJ2-1, with D perhaps TRBD1 (6 bases). CDR1 is SGHDT, CDR2 YYEEEE, per germline. The V gene lost 5 bases and the J gene lost 10 bases, with 16 bases spanning the gap. This CDR3 comprises 13 residues. Written as DNA, the CDR3 is TGTGCCAGCAGAACTACAGGGCTATGGGAGCAGTTCTTC. Amino acid sequence: CASRTTGLWEQFF.

This clone showed up just a few times. This rearrangement joins TRBV29-1 to TRBJ1-2; no firm D call. The CDR3 is 12 amino acids. Germline V gene data show CDR1 as SQVTM and CDR2 as ANQGSEA. Trimming took off 5 bases at V and 6 bases at J, with 13 bases between the two ends. The CDR3 bases are TGCAGCGTTACCGGACCTTCGGATGGCTACACCTTC. It encodes CSVTGPSDGYTF.

This clone was counted only a few times. The junction departs from germline at one end; a sequencing error may be responsible. J is TRBJ2-7 and V is TRBV13; weak D call: TRBD2 (5 bases). In germline, CDR1 is PRHDT, CDR2 FYEKMQ (reference sequence). CDR3 size: 13 residues. DNA of the CDR3: TGTGCCAGCAGCGTAGGGAGAACCTACGAGCAGTACTTC. Amino acids: CASSVGRTYEQYF.

This clone was seen a handful of times. The gene calls are TRBV7-2 and TRBJ2-5; 9 bases match TRBD2. Germline trimming cut 10 bases from V and 5 bases from J; bases unmatched to any gene: 11. The CDR3 covers 14 residues. Germline V gene sequence: CDR1 SGHTA, CDR2 FQGNSA. In nucleotides, the CDR3 is TGTGCCACCCGGGGAGCGGGGGGCAGGGAGACCCAGTACTTC. Translation: CATRGAGGRETQYF.

The chain joins TRBV5-5 to TRBJ1-1; D gene uncertain. There are 14 residues in the CDR3. V gave up 5 bases and J gave up 7 bases, with 18 bases separating them. Germline loops: CDR1 SGHKS, CDR2 YYEKEE (reference sequence). CDR3 sequence: CASRSTTALGEAFF. The CDR3 DNA is TGTGCCAGCAGGAGTACTACGGCCCTGGGTGAAGCTTTCTTT.

The chain uses TRBV25-1 and TRBJ2-7; D possibly corresponds to TRBD1 (6 bases). The length of the CDR3 is 16 residues. The germline gives CDR1 MGHDK, CDR2 SYGVNS. V lost 4 bases, J lost 4 bases, and 20 bases lay in between. CDR3: CASSVATGSPPYEQYF. CDR3 nucleotides: TGTGCCAGCAGTGTGGCCACAGGGTCCCCACCTTACGAGCAGTACTTC.

This clone was seen once. The CDR3 DNA reads TGTGCCTCCAGGGTGACAGCTAACTATGGCTACACCTTC. As protein: CASRVTANYGYTF. The chain is built from TRBV6-1 and TRBJ1-2; a weak D match, TRBD1 (5 bases). The germline CDR1 and CDR2 sequences are MNHNS and SASEGT. Between the trimmed V and J ends, which lost 11 bases and 0 bases, there was a span of 13 bases. This CDR3 has 13 residues.